This TCR beta chain was found in a study of T-cell memory formation after mild COVID-19. This clonotype was recorded a few times. Its antigen is not identified. TCRdb called the 5' RACE reads again in MiXCR, with one record for every CDR3 protein. Counted here are 180,000 or so distinct CDR3 sequences, around 15% occurring once; the ten biggest clones make up more than 2%. CDR1 and CDR2 from the germline V gene are DFQATT and SNEGSKA (reference sequence). The length of the CDR3 is 15 residues. The V gene lost 2 bases and the J gene lost 5 bases, with 16 bases spanning the gap. Study-wide points: Shrinking CD4+ clones resided mostly in CM and EM, and CD8+ ones in EMRA. The study found balanced CD4/CD8 in clones contracting day 15 to 85 and a CD4+ lean in later expanders.

This rearrangement joins TRBV20-1 to TRBJ2-1; D is tentatively TRBD1 or TRBD2 (5 bases each). What was sequenced was PBMCs or a T cell subset sorted from them (not recorded which). The TCR comes from an adult woman who had mild COVID-19 (a few samples of this study predate the infection). Cell type and time point are not known. The CDR3 DNA follows: TGCAGTGCTAGATCCGGGACGTACCCCGACAATGAGCAGTTCTTC. This encodes CSARSGTYPDNEQFF.